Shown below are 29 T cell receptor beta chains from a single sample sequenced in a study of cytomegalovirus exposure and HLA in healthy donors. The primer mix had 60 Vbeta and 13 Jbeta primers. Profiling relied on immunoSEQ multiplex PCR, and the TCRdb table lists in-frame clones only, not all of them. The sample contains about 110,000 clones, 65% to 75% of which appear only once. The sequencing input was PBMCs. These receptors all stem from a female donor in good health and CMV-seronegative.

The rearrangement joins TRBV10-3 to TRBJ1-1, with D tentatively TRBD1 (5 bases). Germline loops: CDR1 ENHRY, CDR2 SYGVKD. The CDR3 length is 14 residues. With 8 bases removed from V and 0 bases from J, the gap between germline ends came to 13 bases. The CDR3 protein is CAIGGGSMNTEAFF. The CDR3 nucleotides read TGTGCCATCGGGGGAGGCAGTATGAACACTGAAGCTTTCTTT.

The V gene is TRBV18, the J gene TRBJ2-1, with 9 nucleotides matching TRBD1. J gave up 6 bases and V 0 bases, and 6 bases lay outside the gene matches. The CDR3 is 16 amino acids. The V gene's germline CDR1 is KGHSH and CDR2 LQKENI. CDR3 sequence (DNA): TGTGCCAGCTCACCACCTCCGGGACAGGGAACCAATGAGCAGTTCTTC. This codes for CASSPPPGQGTNEQFF.

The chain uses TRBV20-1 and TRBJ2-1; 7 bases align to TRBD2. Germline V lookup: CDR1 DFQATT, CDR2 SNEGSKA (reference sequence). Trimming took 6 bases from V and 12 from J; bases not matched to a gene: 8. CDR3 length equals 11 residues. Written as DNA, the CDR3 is TGCAGTGCGCTGACTAGCCTGGGGCAGTTCTTC. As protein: CSALTSLGQFF.

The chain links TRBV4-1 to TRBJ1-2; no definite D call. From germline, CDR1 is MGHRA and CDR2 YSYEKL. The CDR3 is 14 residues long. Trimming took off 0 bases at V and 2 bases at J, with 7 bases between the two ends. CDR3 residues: CASSQDRNNYGYTF. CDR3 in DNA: TGCGCCAGCAGCCAAGACAGAAACAACTATGGCTACACCTTC.

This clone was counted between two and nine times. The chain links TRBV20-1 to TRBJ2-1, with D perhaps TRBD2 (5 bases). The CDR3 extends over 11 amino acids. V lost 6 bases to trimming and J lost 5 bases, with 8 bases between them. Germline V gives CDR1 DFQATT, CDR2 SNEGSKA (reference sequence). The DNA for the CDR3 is TGCAGTGCAAGCGGACACAATGAGCAGTTCTTC. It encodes CSASGHNEQFF.

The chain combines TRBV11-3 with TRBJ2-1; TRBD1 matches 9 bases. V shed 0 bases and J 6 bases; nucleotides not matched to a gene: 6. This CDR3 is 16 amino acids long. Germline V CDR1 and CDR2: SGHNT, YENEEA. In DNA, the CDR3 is TGTGCCAGCAGCTTAGATATACAGGGGGCTATCAATGAGCAGTTCTTC. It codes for CASSLDIQGAINEQFF.

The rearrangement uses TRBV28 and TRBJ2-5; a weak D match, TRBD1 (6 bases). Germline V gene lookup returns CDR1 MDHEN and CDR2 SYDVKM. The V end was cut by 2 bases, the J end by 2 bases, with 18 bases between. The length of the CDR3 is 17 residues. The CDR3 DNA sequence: TGTGCCAGCAGTTTAGGGCAGGGGAGCGTAGTACAAGAGACCCAGTACTTC. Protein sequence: CASSLGQGSVVQETQYF.

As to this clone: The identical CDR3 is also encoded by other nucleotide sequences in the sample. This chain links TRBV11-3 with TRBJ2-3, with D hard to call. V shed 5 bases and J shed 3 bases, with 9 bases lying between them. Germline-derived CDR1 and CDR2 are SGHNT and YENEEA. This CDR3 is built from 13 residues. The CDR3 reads CASSPGGTDTQYF. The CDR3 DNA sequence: TGTGCCAGCAGCCCCGGCGGTACAGATACGCAGTATTTT.

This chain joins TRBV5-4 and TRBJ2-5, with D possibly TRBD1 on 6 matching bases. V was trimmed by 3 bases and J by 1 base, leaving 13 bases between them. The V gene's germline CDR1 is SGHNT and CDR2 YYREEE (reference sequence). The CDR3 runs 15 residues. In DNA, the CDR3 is TGTGCCAGCAGCTCACCCGGGACATTCCAAGAGACCCAGTACTTC. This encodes CASSSPGTFQETQYF.

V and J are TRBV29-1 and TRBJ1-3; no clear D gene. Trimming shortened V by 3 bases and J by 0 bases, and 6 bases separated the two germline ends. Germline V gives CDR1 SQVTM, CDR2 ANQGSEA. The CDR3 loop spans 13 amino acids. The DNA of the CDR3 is TGCAGCGTTGAGCGATCCTCTGGAAACACCATATATTTT. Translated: CSVERSSGNTIYF.

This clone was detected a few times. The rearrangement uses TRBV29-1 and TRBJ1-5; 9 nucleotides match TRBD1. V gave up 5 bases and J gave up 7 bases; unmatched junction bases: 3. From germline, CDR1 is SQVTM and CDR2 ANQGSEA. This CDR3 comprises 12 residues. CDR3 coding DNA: TGCAGCGTTAGGACAGGGGAACAGCCCCAGCATTTT. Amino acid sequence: CSVRTGEQPQHF.

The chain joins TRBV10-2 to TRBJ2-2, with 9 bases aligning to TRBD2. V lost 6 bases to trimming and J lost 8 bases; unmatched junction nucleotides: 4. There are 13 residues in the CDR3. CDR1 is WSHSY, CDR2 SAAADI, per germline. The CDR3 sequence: CASRAGGLGELFF. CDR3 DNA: TGCGCCAGCAGGGCGGGAGGGCTGGGGGAGCTGTTTTTT.

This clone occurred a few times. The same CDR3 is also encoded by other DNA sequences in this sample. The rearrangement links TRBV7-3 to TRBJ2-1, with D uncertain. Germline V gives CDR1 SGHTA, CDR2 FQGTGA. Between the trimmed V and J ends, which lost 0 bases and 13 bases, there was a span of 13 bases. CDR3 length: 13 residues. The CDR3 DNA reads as TGTGCCAGCAGCTTAACGACAAGTGGTTACCAGTTCTTC. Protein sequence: CASSLTTSGYQFF.

The CDR3 spells CASSGGTAIGQPQHF. Written as DNA, the CDR3 is TGTGCCAGCAGCGGGGGCACCGCGATAGGGCAGCCCCAGCATTTT. The rearrangement uses TRBV7-2 and TRBJ1-5; D possibly corresponds to TRBD1 (6 bases). Germline V gives CDR1 SGHTA, CDR2 FQGNSA. Trimming removed 5 bases at V and 7 bases at J, with 18 bases between. CDR3 size: 15 residues.

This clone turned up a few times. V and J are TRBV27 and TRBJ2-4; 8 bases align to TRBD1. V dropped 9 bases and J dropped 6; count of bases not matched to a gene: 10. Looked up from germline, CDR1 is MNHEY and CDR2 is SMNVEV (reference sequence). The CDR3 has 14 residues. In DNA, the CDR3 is TGTGCCAGTAGGGAGGACAGGGTGTTAAACATTCAGTACTTC. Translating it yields CASREDRVLNIQYF.

This CDR3 is CASTEQGRARSYTF. CDR3 nucleotide sequence: TGTGCCAGCACCGAACAGGGAAGGGCGAGGAGCTACACCTTC. The chain has TRBV2 and TRBJ1-2; maybe TRBD1 (6 bases). This CDR3 is 14 amino acids long. From germline, CDR1 is SNHLY and CDR2 FYNNEI. V lost 7 bases and J lost 9, with 21 bases in between.

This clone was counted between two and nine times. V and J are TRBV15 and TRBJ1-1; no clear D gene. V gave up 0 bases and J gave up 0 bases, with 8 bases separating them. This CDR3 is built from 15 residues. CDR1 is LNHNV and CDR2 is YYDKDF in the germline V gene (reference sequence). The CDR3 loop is CATSRDISLNTEAFF. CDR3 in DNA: TGTGCCACCAGCAGAGATATTAGTTTGAACACTGAAGCTTTCTTT.

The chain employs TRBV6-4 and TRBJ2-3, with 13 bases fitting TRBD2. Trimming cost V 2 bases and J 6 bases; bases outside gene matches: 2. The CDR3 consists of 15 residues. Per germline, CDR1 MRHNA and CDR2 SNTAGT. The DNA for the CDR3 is TGTGCCAGCAGTGACGGGACTAGCGGGGCCGATACGCAGTATTTT. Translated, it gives CASSDGTSGADTQYF.

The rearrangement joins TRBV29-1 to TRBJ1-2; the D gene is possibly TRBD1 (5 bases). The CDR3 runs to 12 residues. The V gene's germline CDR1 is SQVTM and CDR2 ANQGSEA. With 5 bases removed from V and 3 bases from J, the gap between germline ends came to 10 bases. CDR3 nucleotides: TGCAGCGTTTCGACAGACGACTATGGCTACACCTTC. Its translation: CSVSTDDYGYTF.

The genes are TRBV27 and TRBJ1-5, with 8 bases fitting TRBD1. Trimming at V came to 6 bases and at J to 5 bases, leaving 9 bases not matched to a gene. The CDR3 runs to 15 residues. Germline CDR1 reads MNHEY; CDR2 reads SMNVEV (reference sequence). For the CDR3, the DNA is TGTGCCAGCAGCTTCAGGGGGCAGAGGGATCAGCCCCAGCATTTT. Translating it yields CASSFRGQRDQPQHF.

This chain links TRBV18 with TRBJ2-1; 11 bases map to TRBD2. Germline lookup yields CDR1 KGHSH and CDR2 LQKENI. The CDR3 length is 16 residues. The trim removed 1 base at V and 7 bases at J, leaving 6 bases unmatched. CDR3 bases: TGTGCCAGCTCACCACTGACTAGCGGGATGGGTAATGAGCAGTTCTTC. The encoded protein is CASSPLTSGMGNEQFF.

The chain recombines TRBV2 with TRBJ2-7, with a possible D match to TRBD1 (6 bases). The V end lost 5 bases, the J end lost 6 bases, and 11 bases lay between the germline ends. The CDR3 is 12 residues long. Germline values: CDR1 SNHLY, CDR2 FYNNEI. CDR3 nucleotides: TGTGCCAGCAGTAACAGGGATATCGAGCAGTACTTC. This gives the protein CASSNRDIEQYF.

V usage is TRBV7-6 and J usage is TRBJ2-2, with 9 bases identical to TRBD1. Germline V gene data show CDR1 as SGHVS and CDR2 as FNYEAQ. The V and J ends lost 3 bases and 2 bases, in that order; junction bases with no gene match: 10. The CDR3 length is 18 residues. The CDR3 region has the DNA TGTGCCAGCAGCTTCGGTGTAGGGACAGGGTCAAACACCGGGGAGCTGTTTTTT. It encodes CASSFGVGTGSNTGELFF. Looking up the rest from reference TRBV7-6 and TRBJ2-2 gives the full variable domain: GAGVSQSPRYKVTKRGQDVALRCDPISGHVSLYWYRQALGQGPEFLTYFNYEAQQDKSGLPNDRFSAERPEGSISTLTIQRTEQRDSAMYRCASSFGVGTGSNTGELFFGEGSRLTVL.

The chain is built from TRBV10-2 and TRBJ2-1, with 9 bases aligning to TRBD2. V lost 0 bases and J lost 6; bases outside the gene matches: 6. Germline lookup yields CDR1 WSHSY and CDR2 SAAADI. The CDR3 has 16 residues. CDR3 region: CASSESEEREVNEQFF. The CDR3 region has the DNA TGCGCCAGCAGTGAGTCGGAGGAGCGGGAGGTCAATGAGCAGTTCTTC.

In DNA form, the CDR3 reads TGTGCCAGCACCCCCCTAAGGGGAACCGCCGGGGAGCTGTTTTTT. This sequence encodes CASTPLRGTAGELFF. The genes are TRBV6-6 and TRBJ2-2, with a possible D match to TRBD1 (5 bases). Trimming removed 7 bases at V and 6 bases at J, with 18 bases between. CDR3 length: 15 amino acids. Germline lookup yields CDR1 MNHNY and CDR2 SVGAGI (reference sequence).

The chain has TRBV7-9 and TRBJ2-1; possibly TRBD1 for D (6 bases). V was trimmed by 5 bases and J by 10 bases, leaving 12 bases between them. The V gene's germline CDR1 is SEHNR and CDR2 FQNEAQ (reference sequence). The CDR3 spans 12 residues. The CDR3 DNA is TGTGCCAGCAGCGGGGGCCCTTACGAGCAGTTCTTC. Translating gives CASSGGPYEQFF.

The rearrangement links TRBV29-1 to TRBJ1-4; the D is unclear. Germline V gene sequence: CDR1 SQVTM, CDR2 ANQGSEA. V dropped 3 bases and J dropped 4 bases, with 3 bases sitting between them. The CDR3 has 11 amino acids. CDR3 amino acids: CSVDNNEKLFF. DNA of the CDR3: TGCAGCGTTGACAATAATGAAAAACTGTTTTTT.

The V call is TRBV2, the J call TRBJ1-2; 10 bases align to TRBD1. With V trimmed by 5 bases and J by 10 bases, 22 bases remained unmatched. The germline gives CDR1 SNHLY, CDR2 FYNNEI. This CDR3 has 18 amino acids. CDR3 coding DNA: TGTGCCAGCAGTCCCGGCCAGTTCTTCGCCGGGGACAGGGGAGCCTACACCTTC. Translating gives CASSPGQFFAGDRGAYTF.

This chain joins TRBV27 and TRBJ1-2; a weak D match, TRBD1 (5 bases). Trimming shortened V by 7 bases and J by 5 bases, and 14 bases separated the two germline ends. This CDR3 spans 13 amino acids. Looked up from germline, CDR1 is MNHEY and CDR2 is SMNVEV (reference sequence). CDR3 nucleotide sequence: TGTGCCAGCACCCCTGGGAAGGGGTATGGCTACACCTTC. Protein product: CASTPGKGYGYTF.